This T cell receptor (beta chain) appears in the sequencing data of a study of human T cells and chemical hapten exposure. Looking at the study overall: Patients, a majority of them female, were diagnosed with alopecia areata, totalis or universalis. Mainly, slight library volume differences in the pool made TCR yields vary.

TCRdb redid the calling of the RACE reads with MiXCR, one entry per CDR3 protein. This repertoire shows 60,000 to 80,000 distinct CDR3 sequences, about 7% found once; its top ten account for over 1.5%. This clonotype was seen repeatedly, ten times or more. Its specificity is not known. Time point given: pre-sensitization, week 0. The treatment here: therapeutic diphenylcyclopropenone sensitization with weekly scalp DPC. Germline CDR1 reads SNHLY; CDR2 reads FYNNEI. V dropped 5 bases and J dropped 6 bases, with 12 bases sitting between them. The CDR3 runs to 13 residues. Study results and caveats: Expanded TCRs were compared with controls, and the expanded TCRs formed significantly more large CDR3 similarity clusters.

The chain uses TRBV2 and TRBJ2-3; D is possibly TRBD1 (6 bases). The material was whole blood, obtained in connection with sensitization to the hapten diphenylcyclopropenone (DPC). The receptor's source is a woman between 25 and 40 years old with alopecia areata. Some clones in this sample may be carry-over from other donors' samples. This CDR3 reads CASSPTGTDTQYF. The CDR3 nucleotides read TGTGCCAGCAGTCCAACAGGGACGGATACGCAGTATTTT.